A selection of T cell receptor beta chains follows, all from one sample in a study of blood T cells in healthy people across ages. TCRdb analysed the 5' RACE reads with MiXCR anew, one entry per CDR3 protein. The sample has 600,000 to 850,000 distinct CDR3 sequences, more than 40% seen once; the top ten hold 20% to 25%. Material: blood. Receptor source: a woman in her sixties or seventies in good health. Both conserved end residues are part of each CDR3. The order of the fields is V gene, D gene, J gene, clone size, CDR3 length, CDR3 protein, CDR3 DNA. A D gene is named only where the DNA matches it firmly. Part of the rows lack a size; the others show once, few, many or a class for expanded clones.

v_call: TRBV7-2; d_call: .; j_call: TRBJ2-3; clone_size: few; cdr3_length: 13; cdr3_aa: CASSLGGLITQYF; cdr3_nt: TGTGCCAGCAGCTTAGGCGGTTTAATTACGCAGTATTTT
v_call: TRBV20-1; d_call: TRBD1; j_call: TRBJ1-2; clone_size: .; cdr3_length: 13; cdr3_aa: CSASPTGTYGYTF; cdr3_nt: TGCAGTGCCTCCCCGACAGGGACCTATGGCTACACCTTC
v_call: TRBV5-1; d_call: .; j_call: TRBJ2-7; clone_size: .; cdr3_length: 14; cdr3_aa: CASSLPDSSYEQYF; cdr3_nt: TGCGCCAGCAGCTTGCCCGACAGCTCCTACGAGCAGTACTTC
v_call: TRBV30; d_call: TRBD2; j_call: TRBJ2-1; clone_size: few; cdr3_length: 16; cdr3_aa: CACPYRGTSGGNEQFF; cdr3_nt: TGTGCCTGTCCGTACCGCGGGACTAGCGGGGGTAATGAGCAGTTCTTC
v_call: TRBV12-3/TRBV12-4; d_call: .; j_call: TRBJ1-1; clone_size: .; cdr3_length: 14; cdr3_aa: CASSPDGLNTEAFF; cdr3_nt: TGTGCCAGCAGTCCCGACGGCTTGAACACTGAAGCTTTCTTT
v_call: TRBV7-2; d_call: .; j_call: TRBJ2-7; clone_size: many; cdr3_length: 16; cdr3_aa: CASSLGVFVGPYEQYF; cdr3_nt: TGTGCCAGCAGCTTAGGTGTATTTGTGGGACCCTACGAGCAGTACTTC
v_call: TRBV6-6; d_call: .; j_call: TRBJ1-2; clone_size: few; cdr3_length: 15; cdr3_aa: CASSLSGGASYGYTF; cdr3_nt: TGTGCCAGCAGCCTGTCGGGGGGAGCTTCTTATGGCTACACCTTC
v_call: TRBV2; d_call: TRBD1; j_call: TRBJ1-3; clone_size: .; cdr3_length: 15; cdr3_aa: CASRDRVASGNTIYF; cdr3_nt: TGTGCCAGTAGGGACAGGGTAGCATCTGGAAACACCATATATTTT
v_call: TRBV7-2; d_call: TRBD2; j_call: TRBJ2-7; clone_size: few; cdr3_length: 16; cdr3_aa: CASSLSQTSGRHEQYF; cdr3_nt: TGTGCCAGCAGCTTATCTCAGACTAGCGGGAGACACGAGCAGTACTTC
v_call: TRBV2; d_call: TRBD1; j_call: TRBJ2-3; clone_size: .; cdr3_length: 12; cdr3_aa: CASRDRLNTQYF; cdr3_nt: TGTGCCAGCCGGGACAGGCTTAATACGCAGTATTTT
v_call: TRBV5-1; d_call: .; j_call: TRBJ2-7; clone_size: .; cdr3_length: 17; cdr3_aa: CASSSKPGPTIYNEQYF; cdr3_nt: TGCGCCAGCAGCTCTAAGCCGGGACCCACGATATACAATGAGCAGTACTTC
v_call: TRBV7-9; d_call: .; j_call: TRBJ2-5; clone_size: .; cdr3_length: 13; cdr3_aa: CASSWGEVETQYF; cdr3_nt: TGTGCCAGCAGCTGGGGGGAGGTGGAGACCCAGTACTTC
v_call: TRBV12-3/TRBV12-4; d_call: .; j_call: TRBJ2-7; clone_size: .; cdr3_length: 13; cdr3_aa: CASSLHERCEQYF; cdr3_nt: TGTGCCAGCAGCTTACACGAGAGGTGCGAGCAGTACTTC
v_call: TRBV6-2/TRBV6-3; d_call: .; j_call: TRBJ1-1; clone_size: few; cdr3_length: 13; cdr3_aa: CASRRGENTEAFF; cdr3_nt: TGTGCCAGCAGGAGGGGGGAGAACACTGAAGCTTTCTTT
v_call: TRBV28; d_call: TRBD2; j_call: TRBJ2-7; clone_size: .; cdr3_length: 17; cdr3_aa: CASSLLLAGLPYNEQYF; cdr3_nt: TGTGCCAGCAGTTTACTTCTAGCGGGCCTCCCTTACAATGAGCAGTACTTC
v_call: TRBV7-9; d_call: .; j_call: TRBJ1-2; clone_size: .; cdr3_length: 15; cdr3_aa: CASTLGGRWIDGYTF; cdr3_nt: TGTGCCAGCACCCTGGGGGGGCGGTGGATTGATGGCTACACCTTC
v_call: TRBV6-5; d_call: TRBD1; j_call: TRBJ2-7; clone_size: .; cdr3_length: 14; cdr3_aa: CASSLSGTGDEQYF; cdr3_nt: TGTGCCAGCAGCTTATCCGGGACAGGGGACGAGCAGTACTTC
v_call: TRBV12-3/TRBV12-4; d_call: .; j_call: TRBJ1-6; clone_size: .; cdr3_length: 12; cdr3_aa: CASSLTSSPLHF; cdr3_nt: TGTGCCAGCAGCCTGACGAGTTCACCCCTCCACTTT
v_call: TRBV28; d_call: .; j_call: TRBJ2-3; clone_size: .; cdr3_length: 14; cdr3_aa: CASMAGGSLLSQYF; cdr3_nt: TGTGCCAGCATGGCCGGAGGGTCCCTCTTGTCGCAGTATTTT
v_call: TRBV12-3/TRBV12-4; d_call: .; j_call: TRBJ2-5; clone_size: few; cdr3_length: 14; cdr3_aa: CASSGGGPGETQYF; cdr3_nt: TGTGCCAGCAGTGGAGGGGGACCAGGAGAGACCCAGTACTTC
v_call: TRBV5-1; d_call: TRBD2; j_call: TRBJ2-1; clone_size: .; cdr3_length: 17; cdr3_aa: CASSPGPSGRSDNEQFF; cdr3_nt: TGCGCCAGCAGCCCTGGGCCTAGCGGGAGAAGCGACAATGAGCAGTTCTTC
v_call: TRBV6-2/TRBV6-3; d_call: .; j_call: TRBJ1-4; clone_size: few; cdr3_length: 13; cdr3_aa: CASRTGRNEKLFF; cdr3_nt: TGTGCCAGCAGGACCGGGCGGAATGAAAAACTGTTTTTT
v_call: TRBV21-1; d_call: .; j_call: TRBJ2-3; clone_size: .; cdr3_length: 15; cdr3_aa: CASSKALPGTDTQYF; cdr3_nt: TGTGCCAGCAGCAAAGCACTCCCGGGCACAGATACGCAGTATTTT
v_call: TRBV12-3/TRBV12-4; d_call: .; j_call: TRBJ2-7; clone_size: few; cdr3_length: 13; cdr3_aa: CASRVDNSYEQYF; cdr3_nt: TGTGCCAGCAGGGTGGACAACTCCTACGAGCAGTACTTC
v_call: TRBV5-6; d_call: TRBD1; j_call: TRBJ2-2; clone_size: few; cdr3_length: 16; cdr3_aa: CASSPPGQGYTGELFF; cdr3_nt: TGTGCCAGCAGCCCCCCGGGACAGGGTTACACCGGGGAGCTGTTTTTT
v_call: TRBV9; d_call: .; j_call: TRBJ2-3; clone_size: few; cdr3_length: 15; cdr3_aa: CASSVGVKTGDTQYF; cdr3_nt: TGTGCCAGCAGCGTAGGTGTGAAAACGGGAGATACGCAGTATTTT
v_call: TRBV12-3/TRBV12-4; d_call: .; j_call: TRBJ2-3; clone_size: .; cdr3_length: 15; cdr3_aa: CASSGRGLNTDTQYF; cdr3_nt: TGTGCCAGCAGCGGGCGGGGCCTAAACACAGATACGCAGTATTTT